Below, 21 T cell receptor beta chains from the same sample are listed, as sequenced in a study of OX40 agonist ivuxolimab in advanced cancers. Clones were sequenced by immunoSEQ multiplex PCR, and TCRdb holds only the in-frame ones, with some missing. The data show 50,000 to 55,000 clones, roughly 80% seen once. Sequenced material: CD4+ or CD8+ T cells sorted from blood, taken in a trial of the OX40 agonist ivuxolimab. The receptors originated from an adult with an advanced solid tumor such as melanoma, head and neck, liver or kidney cancer.

V usage is TRBV6-1 and J usage is TRBJ2-3; D is unclear. Deletions cut 7 bases from V and 1 base from J, with 9 bases between. This CDR3 region has 13 residues. Germline CDR1 is MNHNS and CDR2 is SASEGT. CDR3 amino acids: CASTIPGTDTQYF. The CDR3 DNA reads as TGTGCCAGCACGATACCGGGCACAGATACGCAGTATTTT.

The genes are TRBV19 and TRBJ1-2; 7 nucleotides match TRBD1. Germline-derived CDR1 and CDR2 are LNHDA and SQIVND (reference sequence). The CDR3 is 13 amino acids. V dropped 4 bases and J dropped 8; count of bases not matched to a gene: 7. CDR3 coding DNA: TGTGCCAGTAGTAGGGACAGAGCGGGCGGCTACACCTTC. Amino acid sequence: CASSRDRAGGYTF. Drawing the rest from reference TRBV19 and TRBJ1-2, the complete variable domain is DGGITQSPKYLFRKEGQNVTLSCEQNLNHDAMYWYRQDPGQGLRLIYYSQIVNDFQKGDIAEGYSVSREKKESFPLTVTSAQKNPTAFYLCASSRDRAGGYTFGSGTRLTVV.

The chain is built from TRBV5-1 and TRBJ2-1; 11 bases fit TRBD2. Germline assignment: CDR1 SGHRS and CDR2 YFSETQ. This CDR3 is built from 19 residues. V lost 6 bases and J lost 1; bases outside the gene matches: 15. The CDR3 DNA follows: TGCGCCAGCATGGTCGACGCCCTAGCGGGAGGATTTTCCTACAATGAGCAGTTCTTC. It translates to CASMVDALAGGFSYNEQFF.

As concerns this clone: Sequence at one end of the junction differs from germline and may be a read error. This chain joins TRBV11-2 and TRBJ2-5; D could derive from TRBD1 or TRBD2 (5 bases each). There are 16 residues in the CDR3. CDR1 and CDR2 (germline): SGHAT, FQNNGV. The CDR3: CASSLDTGLGGETQYF. The CDR3 coding sequence is TGTGCCAGCAGCCTAGACACAGGACTCGGCGGAGAGACCCAGTACTTC.

The genes are TRBV27 and TRBJ1-5; D uncertain. Trimming left V 2 bases short and J 1 base short, with 6 bases between. There are 14 residues in the CDR3. Germline loops: CDR1 MNHEY, CDR2 SMNVEV (reference sequence). CDR3 sequence (DNA): TGTGCCAGCAGTTTAACCGTAAGCAATCAGCCCCAGCATTTT. Translating it yields CASSLTVSNQPQHF.

The chain employs TRBV7-2 and TRBJ2-3, with D perhaps TRBD1 (6 bases). This CDR3 is built from 13 residues. Between the trimmed V and J ends, which lost 8 bases and 4 bases, there was a span of 13 bases. Germline V gene sequence: CDR1 SGHTA, CDR2 FQGNSA. CDR3 residues: CASSPQGADTQYF. In DNA form, the CDR3 reads TGTGCCAGCTCACCACAGGGTGCAGATACGCAGTATTTT.

The J gene is TRBJ2-2, the V gene TRBV7-2; no clear D. The germline CDR1 and CDR2 sequences are SGHTA and FQGNSA. Trimming stripped 2 bases from V and 6 bases from J, with 7 bases between. This CDR3 region has 13 residues. The CDR3 DNA follows: TGTGCCAGCAGCTTACGTACGGCCGGGGAGCTGTTTTTT. Translating gives CASSLRTAGELFF.

This clone appeared a single time. CDR3 loop: CASSLRQGWAGELFF. The CDR3 DNA reads as TGTGCCAGCAGCTTAAGACAGGGATGGGCCGGGGAGCTGTTTTTT. J is TRBJ2-2 and V is TRBV7-2; 7 bases fit TRBD1. CDR3 size: 15 residues. Germline trimming cut 2 bases from V and 6 bases from J; bases unmatched to any gene: 6. CDR1 and CDR2 (germline): SGHTA, FQGNSA.

The V call is TRBV5-6, the J call TRBJ2-5; unclear D gene. The CDR3 covers 13 residues. Germline V gene lookup returns CDR1 SGHDT and CDR2 YYEEEE. V was trimmed by 2 bases and J by 4 bases, leaving 9 bases between them. The CDR3 sequence is CASSFPVGETQYF. CDR3 DNA sequence: TGTGCCAGCAGCTTTCCCGTGGGAGAGACCCAGTACTTC.

This clone was observed a single time. The rearrangement joins TRBV14 to TRBJ2-1; TRBD2 matches at 7 bases. Unmatched junction bases numbered 7, after V lost 1 base and J lost 4 bases. CDR1 SGHDN and CDR2 FVKESK come from the germline V gene. This CDR3 contains 16 residues. The CDR3 protein is CASSQALLAAYNEQFF. The CDR3 DNA follows: TGTGCCAGCAGCCAAGCCCTTCTAGCGGCTTACAATGAGCAGTTCTTC.

This clone came up a few times. This chain connects TRBV2 to TRBJ2-1; TRBD2 might be the D (6 bases). With 0 bases removed from V and 9 bases from J, the gap between germline ends came to 24 bases. The V gene's germline CDR1 is SNHLY and CDR2 FYNNEI. The CDR3 extends over 18 amino acids. The CDR3 DNA reads TGTGCCAGCAGTGAAGCCCCCGCGTGGCTATTAGCGGAATGTGAGCAGTTCTTC. Its translation is CASSEAPAWLLAECEQFF.

This chain's CDR3 is CASSKRQNTGELFF. Here the CDR3 DNA reads TGTGCCAGCAGCAAAAGACAGAACACCGGGGAGCTGTTTTTT. The gene calls are TRBV5-4 and TRBJ2-2; the D is unclear. The germline V gene encodes CDR1 SGHNT and CDR2 YYREEE (reference sequence). Trimming stripped 4 bases from V and 1 base from J, with 8 bases between. The CDR3 is 14 residues long.

The chain joins TRBV27 to TRBJ1-6, with D possibly TRBD1 on 5 matching bases. The length of the CDR3 is 13 residues. CDR1 is MNHEY and CDR2 is SMNVEV in the germline V gene (reference sequence). Trimming removed 1 base at V and 14 bases at J, with 12 bases between. The CDR3 DNA reads as TGTGCCAGCAGTTTATTTCAGGGCGAGTCCCTCCACTTT. Translation: CASSLFQGESLHF.

The genes are TRBV19 and TRBJ1-1, with D unresolved. The CDR3 length is 16 residues. CDR1 is LNHDA and CDR2 is SQIVND in the germline V gene (reference sequence). Trimming took off 7 bases at V and 1 base at J, with 19 bases between the two ends. The CDR3 spells CASIVVGRQQNTEAFF. In DNA form, the CDR3 reads TGTGCCAGTATCGTAGTCGGGAGGCAGCAGAACACTGAAGCTTTCTTT. Full variable domain (rest looked up from reference TRBV19 and TRBJ1-1): DGGITQSPKYLFRKEGQNVTLSCEQNLNHDAMYWYRQDPGQGLRLIYYSQIVNDFQKGDIAEGYSVSREKKESFPLTVTSAQKNPTAFYLCASIVVGRQQNTEAFFGQGTRLTVV.

The rearrangement uses TRBV7-8 and TRBJ2-1; D is tentatively TRBD1 or TRBD2 (5 bases each). Germline CDR1 is SGHVS and CDR2 is FQNEAQ. The CDR3 runs 15 residues. Trimming pared 10 bases from V and 2 bases from J, leaving 18 bases between. The CDR3 here is CATRRAEGPYNEQFF. The CDR3 DNA follows: TGTGCCACCCGACGGGCCGAGGGGCCCTACAATGAGCAGTTCTTC.

The chain employs TRBV4-2 and TRBJ2-6, with D possibly being TRBD1 (6 bases). The length of the CDR3 is 18 residues. V was pared by 4 bases and J by 0 bases, with 16 bases between. CDR1 and CDR2 from the germline V gene are LGHNA and YNFKEQ. The CDR3 loop is CASSREKTGRSGANVLTF. CDR3 bases: TGTGCCAGCAGCCGAGAAAAGACAGGCCGCTCTGGGGCCAACGTCCTGACTTTC.

CDR3 in amino acids: CASSLESRYNEQFF. The CDR3, as DNA: TGTGCCAGCAGCTTAGAATCGCGTTACAATGAGCAGTTCTTC. The rearrangement uses TRBV7-2 and TRBJ2-1; D is unclear. This CDR3 contains 14 residues. Germline CDR1 and CDR2: SGHTA and FQGNSA. Trimming shortened V by 1 base and J by 4 bases, and 8 bases separated the two germline ends.

DNA for the CDR3: TGTGCCACCAGCAGGACGGACCTCCGGAGGGATCAGCCCCAGCATTTT. Protein sequence: CATSRTDLRRDQPQHF. The chain uses TRBV15 and TRBJ1-5; no clear D gene. The CDR3 consists of 16 residues. The germline V and J ends were trimmed by 3 bases and 5 bases, with 17 bases remaining between them. Per the germline V gene, CDR1 is LNHNV and CDR2 is YYDKDF (reference sequence).

The V call is TRBV29-1, the J call TRBJ1-2, with 7 bases aligning to TRBD1. Germline V CDR1 and CDR2: SQVTM, ANQGSEA. There are 11 residues in the CDR3. V gave up 5 bases and J gave up 6 bases; unmatched junction bases: 3. The CDR3 DNA sequence: TGCAGCGTTATGACAGGGCATGGCTACACCTTC. It codes for CSVMTGHGYTF.

This rearrangement joins TRBV29-1 to TRBJ2-7; D uncertain. The germline V gene encodes CDR1 SQVTM and CDR2 ANQGSEA. V dropped 6 bases and J dropped 2 bases, with 14 bases sitting between them. The CDR3 is made up of 13 amino acids. CDR3: CSVAPRMTYEQYF. CDR3 bases: TGCAGCGTGGCGCCGCGGATGACCTACGAGCAGTACTTC.

The genes are TRBV6-5 and TRBJ2-3; D is ambiguous. Germline lookup yields CDR1 MNHEY and CDR2 SVGAGI. The CDR3 is 14 amino acids. Deletions cut 2 bases from V and 0 bases from J, with 6 bases between. CDR3 bases: TGTGCCAGCAGTTACAAAGCGAGCACAGATACGCAGTATTTT. Encoded protein: CASSYKASTDTQYF.